The present T cell receptor (beta chain) was sequenced within a study of blood T cell repertoires in COVID-19. The V gene's germline CDR1 is SGHAT and CDR2 FQNNGV. The length of the CDR3 is 16 residues. V lost 2 bases, J lost 5 bases, and 18 bases lay in between. Only in-frame clones appear in the TCRdb table, and some are missing; sequencing was by immunoSEQ multiplex PCR. The table shows roughly 160,000 clones, with roughly 85% occurring only once. The sequence derives from a woman aged 70 to 79 in a cohort exposed to, infected with or recovered from COVID-19 (not recorded which). The rearrangement links TRBV11-2 to TRBJ2-5; a weak D match, TRBD1 (5 bases). Sequences were obtained from PBMCs or T cells enriched from blood (not recorded which). The CDR3 sequence is CASSLRLSIQGETQYF. CDR3 sequence (DNA): TGTGCCAGCAGCTTACGATTATCTATTCAGGGCGAGACCCAGTACTTC.